The next 17 T cell receptor beta chains were all read from a single sample in a study of regulatory T cells in long-lasting Graves disease. Time point given: newly diagnosed GD, antithyroid drugs for less than 3 months. The TCR library was made from RNA that had been extracted from PBMCs in TRIzol. For TCR beta, libraries came from iRepertoire HTBI primers and Arm-PCR of CDR3 regions. TCRdb reprocessed the multiplex PCR reads with MiXCR, giving one entry per CDR3 protein. The sample lists hundreds of thousands of distinct CDR3 sequences, approximately 15% seen once, with approximately 30% in the top ten. These sequences were also reported in another study, on T cells in Graves' hyperthyroidism and ophthalmopathy.

Sequencing used peripheral blood mononuclear cells (PBMCs), obtained at new diagnosis, from a patient treated with antithyroid drugs. Source of these receptors: a man aged 40-49 years with Graves disease.

With respect to this clonotype: One base away lies a much larger clone, so this may be a sequencing read error. The chain carries TRBV6-2 or TRBV6-3 and TRBJ2-1; 7 bases are a match to TRBD2. Germline CDR1 MNHEY, CDR2 SVGEGT. Trimming cost V 6 bases and J 13 bases; bases outside gene matches: 15. This CDR3 comprises 14 residues. CDR3 DNA: TGTGCCAGCAGAGCGGGGCTGCATCGGGAGACCCAGTTCTTC. Translation: CASRAGLHRETQFF.

This clonotype was seen many times. Here the CDR3 DNA reads TGCGCCAGCAGAGGGCAGGGCCTACGGGAACAGTACTTC. Protein sequence: CASRGQGLREQYF. V usage is TRBV5-1 and J usage is TRBJ2-7; either TRBD1 or TRBD2 may fit D (5 bases each). There are 13 residues in the CDR3. CDR1 and CDR2 (germline): SGHRS, YFSETQ. V lost 5 bases, J lost 10 bases, and 19 bases lay in between.

This clonotype is a singleton in its sample. The chain has TRBV20-1 and TRBJ2-6; TRBD1 matches at 9 bases. Germline CDR1 reads DFQATT; CDR2 reads SNEGSKA (reference sequence). This CDR3 has 15 amino acids. The CDR3, as DNA: TGCGCACCGGGACAGGGACCCTCTGGGGCCAACGTCCTGACTTTC. As protein: CAPGQGPSGANVLTF.

This clonotype was observed many times. This sequence joins TRBV10-3 and TRBJ2-5; no definite D call. The V end lost 4 bases, the J end lost 7 bases, and 7 bases lay between the germline ends. CDR3 length: 11 residues. CDR1 and CDR2 (germline): ENHRY, SYGVKD. CDR3 DNA: TGTGCCATCAGTGTCGTGGGGACCCAGTACTTC. It yields the protein CAISVVGTQYF.

This clonotype was seen many times. The CDR3 DNA reads as TGTGCCAGCAGCGTAGGACCCCTGAGCAATCAGCCCCAGCATTTT. Protein sequence: CASSVGPLSNQPQHF. The rearrangement links TRBV9 to TRBJ1-5; no reliable D call. V was pared by 0 bases and J by 1 base, with 8 bases between. This CDR3 has 15 residues. CDR1 SGDLS and CDR2 YYNGEE come from the germline V gene. The full variable domain, its missing parts supplied by reference TRBV9 and TRBJ1-5, is DSGVTQTPKHLITATGQRVTLRCSPRSGDLSVYWYQQSLDQGLQFLIQYYNGEERAKGNILERFSAQQFPDLHSELNLSSLELGDSALYFCASSVGPLSNQPQHFGDGTRLSIL.

With respect to this clonotype: This CDR3 is missing its conserved last phenylalanine or tryptophan, likely due to a read error. The V gene is TRBV18, the J gene TRBJ2-7, with D unclear. CDR1 is KGHSH and CDR2 is LQKENI in the germline V gene. The V end lost 8 bases, the J end lost 2 bases, and 13 bases lay between the germline ends. This CDR3 is 13 amino acids long. CDR3 loop: CASSLAQPYEQYL. In DNA form, the CDR3 reads TGTGCCAGCAGTTTAGCACAACCCTACGAGCAGTACCTC.

This clonotype was seen ten or more times. The chain is built from TRBV2 and TRBJ2-5; 8 nucleotides agree with TRBD1. CDR1 and CDR2 from the germline V gene are SNHLY and FYNNEI. J lost 4 bases, V lost 6 bases, and 10 bases had no gene match. The CDR3 is 15 amino acids. The CDR3 DNA sequence: TGTGCCAGCAGCGCGGACAGGGAGGTAGGAGAGACCCAGTACTTC. It is translated as CASSADREVGETQYF. Full variable domain (rest looked up from reference TRBV2 and TRBJ2-5): EPEVTQTPSHQVTQMGQEVILRCVPISNHLYFYWYRQILGQKVEFLVSFYNNEISEKSEIFDDQFSVERPDGSNFTLKIRSTKLEDSAMYFCASSADREVGETQYFGPGTRLLVL.

Many counts were recorded for this clonotype. V and J are TRBV2 and TRBJ1-4, with D unclear. Trimming removed 4 bases at V and 0 bases at J, with 6 bases between. CDR3 length equals 14 residues. Germline V gene data show CDR1 as SNHLY and CDR2 as FYNNEI. CDR3 nucleotides: TGTGCCAGCAGTGCCAGGACAACTAATGAAAAACTGTTTTTT. This gives the protein CASSARTTNEKLFF.

The CDR3: CASSLFNWQPYEQYF. CDR3 in DNA: TGTGCCAGCAGCTTATTTAATTGGCAACCCTACGAGCAGTACTTC. This sequence joins TRBV7-2 and TRBJ2-7; D gene unclear. Germline CDR1 SGHTA, CDR2 FQGNSA. V was cut by 2 bases and J by 2 bases, with 13 bases left in between. CDR3 length equals 15 residues.

This clonotype was observed at least ten times. The chain has TRBV2 and TRBJ1-2; possibly TRBD1 for D (6 bases). Between the trimmed V and J ends, which lost 0 bases and 3 bases, there was a span of 11 bases. Germline assignment: CDR1 SNHLY and CDR2 FYNNEI. This CDR3 is 15 amino acids long. The CDR3 region has the DNA TGTGCCAGCAGTGAAGCTATATGGACAGACTATGGCTACACCTTC. It yields the protein CASSEAIWTDYGYTF.

This clonotype was observed at least ten times. The V gene is TRBV2, the J gene TRBJ1-1; D gene uncertain. V was pared by 4 bases and J by 5 bases, with 14 bases between. Germline V gene data show CDR1 as SNHLY and CDR2 as FYNNEI. The CDR3 loop spans 14 amino acids. In DNA form, the CDR3 reads TGTGCCAGCAGTGTCCTACAAAGAGGGACTGAAGCTTTCTTT. This translates into CASSVLQRGTEAFF. Looking up the rest from reference TRBV2 and TRBJ1-1 gives the full variable domain: EPEVTQTPSHQVTQMGQEVILRCVPISNHLYFYWYRQILGQKVEFLVSFYNNEISEKSEIFDDQFSVERPDGSNFTLKIRSTKLEDSAMYFCASSVLQRGTEAFFGQGTRLTVV.

This clonotype came up many times. The gene calls are TRBV5-1 and TRBJ2-3, with D perhaps matching TRBD2 (6 bases). The length of the CDR3 is 16 residues. Trimming pared 1 base from V and 1 base from J, leaving 13 bases between. Germline V gene lookup returns CDR1 SGHRS and CDR2 YFSETQ. The CDR3 bases are TGCGCCAGCAGCTTGACGGACGGGGGACGCACAGATACGCAGTATTTT. This sequence encodes CASSLTDGGRTDTQYF.

This chain connects TRBV7-6 to TRBJ1-6; 11 bases fit TRBD1. CDR1 is SGHVS, CDR2 FNYEAQ, per germline. The CDR3 is 20 residues long. V lost 5 bases and J lost 7; bases outside the gene matches: 19. The CDR3 here is CASSRPKTGQGVDPNSPLHF. The CDR3 DNA reads as TGTGCCAGCAGCCGGCCTAAAACGGGACAGGGGGTTGATCCAAATTCACCCCTCCACTTT. The whole variable domain, remainder taken from reference TRBV7-6 and TRBJ1-6, is GAGVSQSPRYKVTKRGQDVALRCDPISGHVSLYWYRQALGQGPEFLTYFNYEAQQDKSGLPNDRFSAERPEGSISTLTIQRTEQRDSAMYRCASSRPKTGQGVDPNSPLHFGNGTRLTVT.

This clonotype has at least ten counts. The chain combines TRBV7-3 with TRBJ2-2; D may be TRBD1 (6 bases). The CDR3 has 16 amino acids. V was clipped by 0 bases and J by 7 bases, with 15 bases between them. Germline CDR1 reads SGHTA; CDR2 reads FQGTGA. CDR3 amino acids: CASSLTAPGAGGELFF. The CDR3 DNA reads as TGTGCCAGCAGCTTAACGGCGCCAGGGGCGGGCGGGGAGCTGTTTTTT.

Many counts were recorded for this clonotype. CDR3 DNA: TGTGCCAGCAGCGCTGACAGGGGGCGGCAAGAGACCCAGTACTTC. Residues: CASSADRGRQETQYF. J is TRBJ2-5 and V is TRBV2; 10 nucleotides line up with TRBD1. The junction had 6 bases not matched to a gene; V was cut back by 6 bases and J by 2 bases. The CDR3 sequence is 15 residues long. CDR1 SNHLY and CDR2 FYNNEI come from the germline V gene.

This clonotype was seen many times. Its ends do not fully match the called genes, so a read error is possible. The chain joins TRBV11-2 to TRBJ1-1, with a tentative D call TRBD1 (5 bases). CDR3 length: 12 residues. Germline V gene lookup returns CDR1 SGHAT and CDR2 FQNNGV. CDR3 sequence reads: CASSLGDSEAFF. The CDR3 bases are TGTGCCAGCAGTTTAGGGGATTCTGAAGCTTTCTTT.

This clonotype was observed many times. The CDR3 spells CASSQTGTEQFF. CDR3 nucleotides: TGTGCCAGCAGCCAGACAGGGACTGAGCAGTTCTTC. The gene calls are TRBV5-4 and TRBJ2-1; 7 nucleotides line up with TRBD1. Germline V gene lookup returns CDR1 SGHNT and CDR2 YYREEE (reference sequence). V was pared by 4 bases and J by 9 bases, with 4 bases of the junction left unmatched. This CDR3 has 12 residues.